The 5 T cell receptor beta chains given below trace back to one sample, sequenced in a study of blood T cell repertoires in COVID-19. The method was immunoSEQ multiplex PCR; TCRdb's version includes in-frame clones alone and lacks a portion of them. The sample shows hundreds of thousands of clones, nearly 90% of them seen only once. Specimen: PBMCs or T cells enriched from blood (not recorded which). The receptors here all came from a woman younger than 30 with acute COVID-19.

This clone has just one count. The rearrangement uses TRBV5-1 and TRBJ1-2, with D possibly being TRBD1 (6 bases). V lost 0 bases and J 4 bases, leaving 13 bases between the germline ends. Germline V gene lookup returns CDR1 SGHRS and CDR2 YFSETQ. The CDR3 contains 15 residues. In nucleotides, the CDR3 is TGCGCCAGCAGCTTGGGGACAGCTGGTAGCTATGGCTACACCTTC. Protein sequence: CASSLGTAGSYGYTF.

This chain joins TRBV27 and TRBJ1-1, with 7 bases aligning to TRBD1. The J segment lost 4 bases and the V segment lost 4 bases, leaving 12 bases of the junction unmatched. This CDR3 has 16 amino acids. The germline V gene encodes CDR1 MNHEY and CDR2 SMNVEV (reference sequence). CDR3 nucleotides: TGTGCCAGCAGTTCTGGCCAGGGGGGTTCCGGCACTGAAGCTTTCTTT. Translated, it gives CASSSGQGGSGTEAFF.

V gene TRBV11-3 combines with J gene TRBJ2-5; D is perhaps TRBD2 (5 bases). Germline V gives CDR1 SGHNT, CDR2 YENEEA. With 3 bases removed from V and 2 bases from J, the gap between germline ends came to 7 bases. This CDR3 spans 13 amino acids. The CDR3 DNA follows: TGTGCCAGCAGCTTGGAGCGGCAAGAGACCCAGTACTTC. Protein sequence: CASSLERQETQYF.

This chain joins TRBV2 and TRBJ1-2; 7 bases fit TRBD1. The V and J ends lost 5 bases and 6 bases, in that order; junction bases with no gene match: 6. The CDR3 is 13 residues long. Germline values: CDR1 SNHLY, CDR2 FYNNEI. In DNA form, the CDR3 reads TGTGCCAGCAGTCTTGACAGGGACAATGGCTACACCTTC. This encodes CASSLDRDNGYTF. Using reference TRBV2 and TRBJ1-2 for the parts outside the CDR3, the full variable domain is EPEVTQTPSHQVTQMGQEVILRCVPISNHLYFYWYRQILGQKVEFLVSFYNNEISEKSEIFDDQFSVERPDGSNFTLKIRSTKLEDSAMYFCASSLDRDNGYTFGSGTRLTVV.

The CDR3 DNA sequence: TGTGCCAGCAGCTTAACCCCTGGACAGGAGGAAGCTTTCTTT. Protein product: CASSLTPGQEEAFF. V usage is TRBV7-9 and J usage is TRBJ1-1; 7 bases match TRBD1. This CDR3 is 14 amino acids long. The V segment lost 2 bases and the J segment 8 bases; nucleotides outside the gene matches: 8. The germline CDR1 and CDR2 sequences are SEHNR and FQNEAQ (reference sequence).